The clone carrying this TCR beta chain was observed a few times. Its specificity is not known. Constant-region reverse primers amplified full-length variable regions, followed by semi-nested Nested Universal Primer A PCR. One entry per CDR3 protein results from TCRdb running MiXCR on the 5' RACE reads. Of about 10,000 distinct CDR3 sequences listed, 13% to 15% are singletons. Germline V gene lookup returns CDR1 DFQATT and CDR2 SNEGSKA (reference sequence). This CDR3 contains 15 residues. V was clipped by 0 bases and J by 3 bases, with 9 bases between them. Study observations and caveats: Tumor memory CD4+ T cell TCR gene usage was found to cluster with blood and lymph node memory CD4+ cells and with lymph node naive CD4+ cells. Tumor Treg TCRs overlapped most with tumor naive CD4+ cells.

Tregs were sorted as CD4+CD25+CD127-/low cells. Sequencing was carried out using Tregs sorted from blood. The chain couples TRBV20-1 to TRBJ1-6; perhaps TRBD1 as D (6 bases). The receptor was derived from a female donor with breast cancer. The CDR3: CSARDKQGYNSPLHF. In DNA form, the CDR3 reads TGCAGTGCTAGAGATAAACAGGGCTATAATTCACCCCTCCACTTT.